This TCR beta chain came from a study of shared clonotypes between healthy human individuals. Study conclusions and caveats: Relative to clonotypes present in all four donors, those not shared had lower generation probabilities. Shared clonotypes: approximately 5.3% naive CD4, 3.5% to 4% naive CD8, under 2.5% memory CD4, about 0.4% memory CD8.

Assay used: immunoSEQ multiplex PCR; TCRdb lists only in-frame clones, some missing. The sample shows some 900,000 clones, less than 85% of them seen only once. Germline V gene lookup returns CDR1 GTSNPN and CDR2 SVGIG (reference sequence). V lost 3 bases and J lost 7; bases outside the gene matches: 7. The CDR3 totals 14 residues. A few counts support this clone. Its specificity is not known. CD4+ cells were split into CD45RA+ naive and CD45RA-negative memory subsets. The sequencing input was memory CD4+ T cells sorted from blood. Noted subset: CD45RA-negative fraction. This chain joins TRBV30 and TRBJ2-1, with 9 bases lining up with TRBD1. This TCR was recovered from a young man in good health. CDR3 region: CAWRLQGASNEQFF. For the CDR3, the DNA is TGTGCCTGGAGGTTACAGGGGGCGTCAAATGAGCAGTTCTTC.